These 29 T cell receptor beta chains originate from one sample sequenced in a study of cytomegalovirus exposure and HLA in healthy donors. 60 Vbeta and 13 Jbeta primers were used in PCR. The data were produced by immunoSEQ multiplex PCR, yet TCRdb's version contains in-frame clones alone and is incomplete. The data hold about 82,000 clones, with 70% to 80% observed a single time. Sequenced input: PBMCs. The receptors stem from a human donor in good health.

This chain's CDR3 is CASSYENAGNTEAFF. The DNA of the CDR3 is TGTGCCAGCAGTTACGAGAACGCCGGGAACACTGAAGCTTTCTTT. The chain has TRBV6-5 and TRBJ1-1, with D unclear. Germline-derived CDR1 and CDR2 are MNHEY and SVGAGI. CDR3 length equals 15 residues. V lost 2 bases, J lost 1 base, and 11 bases lay in between.

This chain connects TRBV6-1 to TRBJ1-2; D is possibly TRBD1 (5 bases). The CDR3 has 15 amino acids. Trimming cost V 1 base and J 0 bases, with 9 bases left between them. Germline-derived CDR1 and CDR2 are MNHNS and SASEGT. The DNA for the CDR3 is TGTGCCAGCAGTGAAGTAGGGGCTGCTAACTATGGCTACACCTTC. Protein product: CASSEVGAANYGYTF.

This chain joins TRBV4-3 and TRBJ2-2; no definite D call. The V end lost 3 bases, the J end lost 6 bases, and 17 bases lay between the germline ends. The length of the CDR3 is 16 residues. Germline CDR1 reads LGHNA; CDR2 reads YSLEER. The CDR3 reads CASSQVTYSESGELFF. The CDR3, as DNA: TGCGCCAGCAGCCAGGTGACTTATTCCGAATCCGGGGAGCTGTTTTTT.

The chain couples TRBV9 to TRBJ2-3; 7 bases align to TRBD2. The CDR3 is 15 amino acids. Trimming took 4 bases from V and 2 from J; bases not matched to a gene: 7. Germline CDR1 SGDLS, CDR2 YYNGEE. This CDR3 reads CASSPKAGDTDTQYF. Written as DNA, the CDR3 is TGTGCCAGCAGCCCAAAGGCGGGGGACACAGATACGCAGTATTTT.

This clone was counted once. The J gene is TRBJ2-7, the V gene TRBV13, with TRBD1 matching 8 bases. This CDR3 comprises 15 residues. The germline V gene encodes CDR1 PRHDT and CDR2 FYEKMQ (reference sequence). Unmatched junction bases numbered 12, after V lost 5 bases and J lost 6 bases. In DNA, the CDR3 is TGTGCCAGCAGCCCCCGGGACAGGCTCTGGGGCGAGCAGTACTTC. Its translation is CASSPRDRLWGEQYF.

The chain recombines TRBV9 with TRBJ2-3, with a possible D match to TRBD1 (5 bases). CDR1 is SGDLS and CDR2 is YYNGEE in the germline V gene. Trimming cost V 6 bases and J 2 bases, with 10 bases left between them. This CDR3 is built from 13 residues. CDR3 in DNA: TGTGCCAGCACGACAGATCACACAGATACGCAGTATTTT. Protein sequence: CASTTDHTDTQYF.

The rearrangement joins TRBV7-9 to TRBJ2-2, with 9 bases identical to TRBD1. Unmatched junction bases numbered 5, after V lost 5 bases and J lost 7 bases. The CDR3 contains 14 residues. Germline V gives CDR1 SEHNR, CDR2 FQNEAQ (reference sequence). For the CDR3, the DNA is TGTGCCAGCAGCCAGGGACAGGGCATCGGGGAGCTGTTTTTT. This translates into CASSQGQGIGELFF.

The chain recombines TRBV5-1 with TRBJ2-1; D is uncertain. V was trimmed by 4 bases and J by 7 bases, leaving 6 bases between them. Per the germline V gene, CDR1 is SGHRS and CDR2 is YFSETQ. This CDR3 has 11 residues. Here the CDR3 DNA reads TGCGCCAGCAGCCTCGGTAATGAGCAGTTCTTC. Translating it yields CASSLGNEQFF. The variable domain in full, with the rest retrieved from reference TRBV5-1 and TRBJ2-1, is KAGVTQTPRYLIKTRGQQVTLSCSPISGHRSVSWYQQTPGQGLQFLFEYFSETQRNKGNFPGRFSGRQFSNSRSEMNVSTLELGDSALYLCASSLGNEQFFGPGTRLTVL.

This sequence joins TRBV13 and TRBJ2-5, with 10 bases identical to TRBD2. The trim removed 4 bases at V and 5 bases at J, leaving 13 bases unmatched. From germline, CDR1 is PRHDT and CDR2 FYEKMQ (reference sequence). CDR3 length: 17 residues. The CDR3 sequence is CASSYTPLAGVVETQYF. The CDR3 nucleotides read TGTGCCAGCAGCTATACCCCCCTAGCGGGGGTCGTGGAGACCCAGTACTTC. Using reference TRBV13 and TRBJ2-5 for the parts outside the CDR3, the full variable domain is AAGVIQSPRHLIKEKRETATLKCYPIPRHDTVYWYQQGPGQDPQFLISFYEKMQSDKGSIPDRFSAQQFSDYHSELNMSSLELGDSALYFCASSYTPLAGVVETQYFGPGTRLLVL.

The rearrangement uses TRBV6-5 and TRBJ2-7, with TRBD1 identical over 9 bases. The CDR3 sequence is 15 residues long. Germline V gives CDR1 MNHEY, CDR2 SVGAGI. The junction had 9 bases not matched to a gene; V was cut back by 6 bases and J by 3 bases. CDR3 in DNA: TGTGCCAGCAGCGATCCGGGACAGGGACACTACGAGCAGTACTTC. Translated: CASSDPGQGHYEQYF.

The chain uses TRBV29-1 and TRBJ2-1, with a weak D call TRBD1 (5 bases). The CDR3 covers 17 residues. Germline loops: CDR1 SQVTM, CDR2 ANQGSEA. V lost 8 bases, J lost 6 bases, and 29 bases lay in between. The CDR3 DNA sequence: TGCAGCCTTCTCAGGGTGGCCGGCAGGGAATTGGGCAATGAGCAGTTCTTC. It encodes CSLLRVAGRELGNEQFF.

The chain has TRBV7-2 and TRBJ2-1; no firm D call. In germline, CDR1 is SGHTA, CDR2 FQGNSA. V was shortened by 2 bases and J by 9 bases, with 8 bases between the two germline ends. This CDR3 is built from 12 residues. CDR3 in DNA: TGTGCCAGCAGCTTAACGACGGGTGAGCAGTTCTTC. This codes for CASSLTTGEQFF.

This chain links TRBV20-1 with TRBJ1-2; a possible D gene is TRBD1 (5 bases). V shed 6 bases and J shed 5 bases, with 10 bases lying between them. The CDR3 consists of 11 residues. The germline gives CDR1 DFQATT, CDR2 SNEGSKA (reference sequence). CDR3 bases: TGCAGTGCCAGGGATGGGTATGGCTACACCTTC. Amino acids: CSARDGYGYTF.

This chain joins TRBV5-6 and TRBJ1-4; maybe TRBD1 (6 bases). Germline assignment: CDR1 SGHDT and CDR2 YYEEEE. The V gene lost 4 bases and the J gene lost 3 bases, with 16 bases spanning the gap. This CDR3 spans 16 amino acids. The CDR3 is CASSPEGGGSNEKLFF. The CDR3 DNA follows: TGTGCCAGCAGCCCTGAAGGGGGTGGTTCTAATGAAAAACTGTTTTTT.

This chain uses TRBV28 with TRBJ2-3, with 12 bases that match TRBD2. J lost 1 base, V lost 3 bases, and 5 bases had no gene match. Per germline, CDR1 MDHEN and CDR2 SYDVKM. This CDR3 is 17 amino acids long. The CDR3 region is CASSLEASGGGTDTQYF. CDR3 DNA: TGTGCCAGCAGTTTGGAGGCTAGCGGGGGGGGCACAGATACGCAGTATTTT.

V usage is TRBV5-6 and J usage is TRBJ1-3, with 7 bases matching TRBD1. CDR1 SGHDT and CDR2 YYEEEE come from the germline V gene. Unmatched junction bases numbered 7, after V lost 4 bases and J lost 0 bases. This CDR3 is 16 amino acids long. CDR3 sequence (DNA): TGTGCCAGCAGCGTAACAGGGGTTGTCTCTGGAAACACCATATATTTT. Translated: CASSVTGVVSGNTIYF.

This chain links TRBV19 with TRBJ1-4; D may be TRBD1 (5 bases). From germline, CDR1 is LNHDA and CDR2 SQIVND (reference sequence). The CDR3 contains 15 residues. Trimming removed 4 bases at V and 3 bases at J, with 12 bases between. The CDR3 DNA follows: TGTGCCAGTAGTACCTCGGGCAGGGCTAATGAAAAACTGTTTTTT. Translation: CASSTSGRANEKLFF.

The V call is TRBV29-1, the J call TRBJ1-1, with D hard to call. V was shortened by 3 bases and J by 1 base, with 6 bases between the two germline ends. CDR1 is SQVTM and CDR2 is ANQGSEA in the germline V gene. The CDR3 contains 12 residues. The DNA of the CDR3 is TGCAGCGTTGATATTAGGAACACTGAAGCTTTCTTT. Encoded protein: CSVDIRNTEAFF.

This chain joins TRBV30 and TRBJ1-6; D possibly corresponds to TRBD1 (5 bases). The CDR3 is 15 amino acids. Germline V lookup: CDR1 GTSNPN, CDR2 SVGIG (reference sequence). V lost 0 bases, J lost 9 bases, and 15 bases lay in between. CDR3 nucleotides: TGTGCCTGGAGTGTACTGTCAAGGGGCCGTTCACCCCTCCACTTT. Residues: CAWSVLSRGRSPLHF.

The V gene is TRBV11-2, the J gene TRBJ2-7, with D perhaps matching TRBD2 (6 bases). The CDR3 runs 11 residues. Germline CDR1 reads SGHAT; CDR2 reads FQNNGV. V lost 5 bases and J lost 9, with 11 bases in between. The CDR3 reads CASSTSGVQYF. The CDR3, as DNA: TGTGCCAGCAGCACCTCGGGGGTGCAGTACTTC.

The CDR3 nucleotides read TGTGCCAGCTCACCGCAAGCGGGGGTCGGGGAGACCCAGTACTTC. Its translation: CASSPQAGVGETQYF. V is TRBV18 and J is TRBJ2-5, with 8 nucleotides matching TRBD2. V lost 3 bases and J lost 5; bases outside the gene matches: 8. This CDR3 has 15 amino acids. The germline V gene has CDR1 KGHSH and CDR2 LQKENI.

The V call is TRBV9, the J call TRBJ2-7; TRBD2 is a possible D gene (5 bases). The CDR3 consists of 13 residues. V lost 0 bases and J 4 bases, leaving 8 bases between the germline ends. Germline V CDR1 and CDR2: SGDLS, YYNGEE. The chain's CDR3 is CASSVDPGYEQYF. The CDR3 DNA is TGTGCCAGCAGCGTAGACCCGGGGTACGAGCAGTACTTC.

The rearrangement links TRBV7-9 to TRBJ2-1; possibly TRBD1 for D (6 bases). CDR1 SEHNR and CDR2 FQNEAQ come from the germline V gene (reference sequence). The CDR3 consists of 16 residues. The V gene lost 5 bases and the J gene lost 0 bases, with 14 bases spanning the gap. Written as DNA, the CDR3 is TGTGCCAGCAGCACCCAGACAGGCCGCTCCTACAATGAGCAGTTCTTC. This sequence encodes CASSTQTGRSYNEQFF.

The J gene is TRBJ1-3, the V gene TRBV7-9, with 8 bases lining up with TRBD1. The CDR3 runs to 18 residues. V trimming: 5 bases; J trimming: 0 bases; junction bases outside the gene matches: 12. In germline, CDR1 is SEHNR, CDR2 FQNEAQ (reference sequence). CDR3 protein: CASSSPTGTGGSGNTIYF. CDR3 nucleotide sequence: TGTGCCAGCAGCAGCCCTACCGGGACAGGAGGCTCTGGAAACACCATATATTTT.

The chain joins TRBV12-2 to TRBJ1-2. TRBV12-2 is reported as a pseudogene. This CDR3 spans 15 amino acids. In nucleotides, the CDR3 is TGTGCAAGTCGCTTGATAGTAGAATTTAACTATGGCTACACCTTC. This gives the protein CASRLIVEFNYGYTF.

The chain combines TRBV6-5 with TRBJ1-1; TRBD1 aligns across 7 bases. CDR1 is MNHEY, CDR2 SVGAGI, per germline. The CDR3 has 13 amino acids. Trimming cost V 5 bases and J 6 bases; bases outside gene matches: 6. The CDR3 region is CASSRRQGAEAFF. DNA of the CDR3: TGTGCCAGCAGTCGCCGACAGGGTGCTGAAGCTTTCTTT.

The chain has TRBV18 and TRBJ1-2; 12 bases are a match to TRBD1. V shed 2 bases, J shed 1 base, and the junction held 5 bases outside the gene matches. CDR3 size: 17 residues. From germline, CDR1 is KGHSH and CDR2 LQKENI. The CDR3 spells CASSPSGQGARNYGYTF. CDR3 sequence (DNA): TGTGCCAGCTCACCATCGGGACAGGGGGCCCGTAACTATGGCTACACCTTC.

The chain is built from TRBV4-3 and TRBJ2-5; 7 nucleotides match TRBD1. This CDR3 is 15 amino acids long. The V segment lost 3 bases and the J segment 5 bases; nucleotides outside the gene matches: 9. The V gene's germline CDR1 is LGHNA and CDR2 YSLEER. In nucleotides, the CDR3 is TGCGCCAGCAGCCACCTACAGGGGACGGGGGAGACCCAGTACTTC. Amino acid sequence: CASSHLQGTGETQYF.

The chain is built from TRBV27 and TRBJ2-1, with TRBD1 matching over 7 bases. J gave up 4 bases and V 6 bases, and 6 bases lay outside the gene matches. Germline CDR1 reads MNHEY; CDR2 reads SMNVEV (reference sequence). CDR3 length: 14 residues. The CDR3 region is CASSLGQLYNEQFF. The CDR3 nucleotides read TGTGCCAGCAGCCTGGGACAGTTATACAATGAGCAGTTCTTC.